These T cell receptor beta chains were read from a single sample in a study of memory CD4+ T cells and cytomegalovirus serostatus. Assay: immunoSEQ multiplex PCR; the TCRdb copy retains only in-frame clones and omits some. The sample yields some 30,000 clones, around 74% seen once. The sample taken for sequencing was memory CD4+ T cells from blood. The receptors derive from an adult in good health and CMV-seronegative. Some clones in this sample may be carry-over from other donors' samples. The CDR3 runs from the conserved cysteine through the conserved F or W. The D gene is left open where the match is weak. A row's size may be missing; if present it is once, few, many or a size class.

CDR3 length,clone size,J gene,D gene,V gene,CDR3 protein,CDR3 DNA
13,NA,TRBJ1-3,NA,TRBV6-1,CASITDYGNTIYF,TGTGCCAGCATTACGGACTATGGAAACACCATATATTTT
14,NA,TRBJ1-3,NA,TRBV29-1,CSVAQSTLGNTIYF,TGCAGCGTTGCCCAATCAACGCTCGGAAACACCATATATTTT
14,NA,TRBJ2-7,NA,TRBV6-1,CASSETGREDEQYF,TGTGCCAGCAGTGAAACCGGGAGAGAAGACGAGCAGTACTTC
15,once,TRBJ2-2,NA,TRBV11-2,CASSFSGTNTGELFF,TGTGCCAGCAGCTTTAGCGGAACGAACACCGGGGAGCTGTTTTTT
15,NA,TRBJ2-2,NA,TRBV10-3,CAISESNSDTGELFF,TGTGCCATCAGTGAGTCCAATTCAGACACCGGGGAGCTGTTTTTT
13,few,TRBJ1-2,NA,TRBV6-1,CASSEYRLAGYTF,TGTGCCAGCAGTGAATATAGGCTTGCTGGCTACACCTTC
14,NA,TRBJ1-1,NA,TRBV19,CASRRTASPPEAFF,TGTGCCAGTAGACGGACAGCCAGCCCCCCTGAAGCTTTCTTT
15,NA,TRBJ2-4,TRBD1,TRBV28,CASRGQSLAKNIQYF,TGTGCCAGCAGGGGACAGTCACTAGCCAAAAACATTCAGTACTTC
16,NA,TRBJ1-4,NA,TRBV5-1,CASSLESGRMHEKLFF,TGCGCCAGCAGCTTGGAATCAGGGCGAATGCATGAAAAACTGTTTTTT
17,NA,TRBJ2-7,TRBD1,TRBV4-2,CASSQVPGQGSSYEQYF,TGTGCCAGCAGCCAAGTACCGGGACAGGGTAGCTCCTACGAGCAGTACTTC
14,few,TRBJ1-6,NA,TRBV10-1,CASSAKSGNSPLHF,TGCGCCAGCAGTGCCAAATCCGGGAATTCACCCCTCCACTTT
14,NA,TRBJ2-2,NA,TRBV27,CASALGYETGELFF,TGTGCCAGCGCTTTGGGGTACGAGACCGGGGAGCTGTTTTTT
15,few,TRBJ2-5,TRBD2,TRBV18,CASSPPLAGTETQYF,TGTGCCAGCTCACCACCTCTAGCGGGGACAGAGACCCAGTACTTC
16,NA,TRBJ2-3,NA,TRBV7-2,CASSQGRGAGTDTQYF,TGTGCCAGCAGCCAGGGGAGGGGGGCGGGCACAGATACGCAGTATTTT
13,NA,TRBJ1-4,TRBD1,TRBV6-5,CASSYSGQKKLFF,TGTGCCAGCAGTTACTCGGGACAGAAAAAACTGTTTTTT
18,NA,TRBJ2-7,NA,TRBV21-1,CASSKVLSFLFTDYEQYF,TGTGCCAGCAGCAAAGTGCTTAGTTTTCTCTTCACCGACTACGAGCAGTACTTC
15,NA,TRBJ1-4,TRBD1,TRBV2,CASRPDRVVGEKLFF,TGTGCCAGCAGACCAGACAGGGTGGTAGGGGAAAAACTGTTTTTT
12,NA,TRBJ1-2,NA,TRBV10-3,CATQTDDRGYTF,TGTGCCACCCAAACCGACGACAGGGGCTACACCTTC
13,NA,TRBJ1-2,NA,TRBV5-1,CASSWDSAYGYTF,TGCGCCAGCAGCTGGGACTCCGCCTATGGCTACACCTTC
17,NA,TRBJ1-5,TRBD1,TRBV28,CASSSGQGLRSNQPQHF,TGTGCCAGCAGCTCAGGACAGGGCCTCCGTAGCAATCAGCCCCAGCATTTT
12,few,TRBJ1-2,NA,TRBV30,CAWMRGTHGYTF,TGTGCCTGGATGAGGGGCACACATGGCTACACCTTC
13,NA,TRBJ2-5,NA,TRBV10-1,CASSGGGSETQYF,TGCGCCAGCAGTGGAGGGGGATCGGAGACCCAGTACTTC
13,few,TRBJ1-2,NA,TRBV7-2,CASSPAQGNGYTF,TGTGCCAGCAGCCCAGCGCAGGGAAATGGCTACACCTTC
11,once,TRBJ2-1,NA,TRBV7-6,CASSLDREQFF,TGTGCCAGCAGCTTAGACAGGGAGCAGTTCTTC
15,NA,TRBJ1-2,NA,TRBV6-1,CASSDLGVSGYGYTF,TGTGCCAGCAGTGATCTGGGGGTTAGTGGCTATGGCTACACCTTC
16,NA,TRBJ2-3,TRBD2,TRBV5-1,CASSPGGVFRTDTQYF,TGCGCCAGCAGCCCCGGGGGGGTCTTTCGCACAGATACGCAGTATTTT
11,NA,TRBJ1-1,NA,TRBV9,CASSTDTEAFF,TGTGCCAGCAGCACCGACACTGAAGCTTTCTTT
12,NA,TRBJ1-1,NA,TRBV28,CASGRMRVRAFF,TGTGCCAGCGGCAGAATGCGGGTACGGGCTTTCTTT
13,NA,TRBJ2-1,TRBD2,TRBV6-1,CASLAGPYNEQFF,TGTGCCAGCCTAGCGGGACCTTACAATGAGCAGTTCTTC
13,NA,TRBJ2-4,NA,TRBV6-6,CASSAAYRNIQYF,TGTGCCAGCAGTGCAGCTTATCGGAACATTCAGTACTTC
11,NA,TRBJ2-6,NA,TRBV6-1,CASSEPNVLTF,TGTGCCAGCAGTGAACCCAACGTCCTGACTTTC
11,NA,TRBJ1-2,NA,TRBV28,CAITQGGGYTF,TGTGCCATCACACAGGGAGGCGGCTACACCTTC
15,NA,TRBJ2-2,TRBD1,TRBV7-2,CASSLTGAEAGELFF,TGTGCCAGCAGCTTAACAGGGGCCGAAGCCGGGGAGCTGTTTTTT
17,NA,TRBJ1-4,TRBD1,TRBV19,CASSVLYTGQGNEKLFF,TGTGCCAGTAGTGTCCTCTATACGGGACAGGGGAATGAAAAACTGTTTTTT
16,NA,TRBJ2-5,NA,TRBV10-3,CAISEAGRQPEETQYF,TGTGCCATCAGCGAAGCCGGACGACAGCCAGAAGAGACCCAGTACTTC
16,NA,TRBJ2-2,NA,TRBV7-9,CASSLEGLTSSGELFF,TGTGCCAGCAGCTTAGAGGGACTTACGTCCTCCGGGGAGCTGTTTTTT
15,NA,TRBJ2-3,TRBD2,TRBV7-2,CASSLLAGLGDTQYF,TGTGCCAGCAGCTTACTAGCGGGGTTGGGAGATACGCAGTATTTT
15,NA,TRBJ1-2,TRBD1,TRBV15,CATSRGGQGARGYTF,TGTGCCACCAGCAGAGGGGGACAGGGGGCTCGTGGCTACACCTTC
16,NA,TRBJ2-3,TRBD1,TRBV5-4,CASSFIGTGITDTQYF,TGTGCCAGCAGCTTTATCGGGACAGGCATCACAGATACGCAGTATTTT
16,NA,TRBJ1-1,TRBD1,TRBV11-2,CASSPSSGQTNTEAFF,TGTGCCAGCAGCCCTTCCTCGGGACAGACGAACACTGAAGCTTTCTTT
14,NA,TRBJ1-1,TRBD1,TRBV9,CASSVALGQTEAFF,TGTGCCAGCAGCGTAGCTCTGGGACAGACTGAAGCTTTCTTT
14,few,TRBJ1-2,NA,TRBV11-3,CASSRLQGGYGYTF,TGTGCCAGCAGCCGATTACAGGGTGGCTATGGCTACACCTTC
16,NA,TRBJ1-4,NA,TRBV12-5,CASGLGRDGYNEKLFF,TGTGCTAGTGGTTTGGGCCGGGACGGATATAATGAAAAACTGTTTTTT
12,once,TRBJ2-3,NA,TRBV29-1,CSACTPGALGYF,TGCAGCGCCTGCACCCCGGGGGCCCTGGGGTATTTT
15,NA,TRBJ1-4,TRBD1,TRBV7-6,CASSFRQGNNEKLFF,TGTGCCAGCAGCTTCCGACAGGGGAATAATGAAAAACTGTTTTTT
15,NA,TRBJ1-4,TRBD1,TRBV6-5,CASSRGQTRWEKLFF,TGTGCCAGCAGCCGGGGACAGACCCGTTGGGAAAAACTGTTTTTT
16,NA,TRBJ1-5,TRBD1,TRBV4-2,CASSQDGQGVNQPQHF,TGTGCCAGCAGCCAAGATGGGCAGGGGGTTAATCAGCCCCAGCATTTT
15,NA,TRBJ2-3,TRBD2,TRBV5-1,CASSPGTSGTDTQYF,TGCGCCAGCAGCCCGGGGACTAGCGGCACAGATACGCAGTATTTT
15,NA,TRBJ2-2,NA,TRBV19,CASSVLIMNTGELFF,TGTGCCAGTAGCGTCCTTATAATGAACACCGGGGAGCTGTTTTTT
13,NA,TRBJ2-5,NA,TRBV30,CAGGELVLETQYF,TGTGCCGGGGGTGAACTAGTTTTGGAGACCCAGTACTTC
18,NA,TRBJ1-1,NA,TRBV4-3,CASSQDNVQGGHGTEAFF,TGCGCCAGCAGCCAAGATAATGTCCAGGGAGGGCATGGTACTGAAGCTTTCTTT
15,once,TRBJ1-4,TRBD1,TRBV7-9,CASRETGTGDEKLFF,TGTGCCAGCAGAGAGACCGGGACAGGGGATGAAAAACTGTTTTTT
15,NA,TRBJ1-2,TRBD1,TRBV7-2,CASSLGQGVPYGYTF,TGTGCCAGCAGCCTGGGACAGGGGGTGCCCTATGGCTACACCTTC
14,NA,TRBJ1-5,NA,TRBV30,CAWTSTAADQPQHF,TGTGCCTGGACCTCTACGGCGGCAGATCAGCCCCAGCATTTT
16,once,TRBJ2-5,TRBD2,TRBV4-1,CASSRLSGGAGETQYF,TGCGCCAGCAGCCGATTAAGCGGGGGGGCAGGAGAGACCCAGTACTTC